This TCR beta chain was sequenced for a study of T-cell memory formation after mild COVID-19. V lost 8 bases and J lost 2; bases outside the gene matches: 7. Per the germline V gene, CDR1 is MDHEN and CDR2 is SYDVKM. The CDR3 totals 15 residues. TCRdb re-called the 5' RACE reads through MiXCR, storing one row per CDR3 protein. The table has approximately 570,000 distinct CDR3 sequences, about 20% seen once. Sample: PBMCs or a T cell subset sorted from them (not recorded which). The chain employs TRBV28 and TRBJ2-5; 11 positions agree with TRBD2. This clonotype originated in an adult woman who had mild COVID-19 (a few samples of this study predate the infection). Cell type and time point are not known. CDR3 protein: CASGGLAGPQETQYF. CDR3 DNA sequence: TGTGCCAGCGGAGGACTAGCGGGTCCACAAGAGACCCAGTACTTC.